This TCR beta chain was identified during a study of cytomegalovirus exposure and HLA in healthy donors. The CDR3 loop spans 12 amino acids. Trimming left V 5 bases short and J 6 bases short, with 10 bases between. Germline CDR1 and CDR2: SGDLS and YYNGEE. In the PCR, 60 Vbeta and 13 Jbeta primers were used. Sequenced by immunoSEQ multiplex PCR; TCRdb stores in-frame clones only, minus some. Of about 150,000 clones detected, around 80% appear once; the ten largest clones hold less than 15%. The chain joins TRBV9 to TRBJ2-3, with D unresolved. This receptor was identified in a woman aged 45 to 65 in good health and CMV-seropositive. Sequencing was performed on PBMCs. The CDR3, as DNA: TGTGCCAGCAGTCATACTTTGGATACGCAGTATTTT. This translates into CASSHTLDTQYF.